Included here is one T cell receptor beta chain sequence, with context. Measured with immunoSEQ multiplex PCR; TCRdb has only the in-frame clones, and not every one. The repertoire has 150,000 to 200,000 clones, roughly 80% of them found once; the top ten carry roughly 5.6%. This entry is derived from a study of blood T cell repertoires in COVID-19. The overall study: PBMCs, B-cell-depleted T cells, or T cells were the source of the cDNA or gDNA that made up the material.

This CDR3 has 15 amino acids. Germline lookup yields CDR1 MNHEY and CDR2 SVGAGI. V gave up 6 bases and J gave up 0 bases, with 15 bases separating them. Sequenced material: peripheral blood. V is TRBV6-5 and J is TRBJ2-7; a weak D match, TRBD2 (5 bases). The source of this sequence is a woman aged 40 to 55 with COVID-19, enrolled during active disease. The CDR3 loop is CASREAPTDSYEQYF. The CDR3 bases are TGTGCCAGCAGGGAGGCACCCACGGACTCCTACGAGCAGTACTTC.